These 14 T cell receptor beta chains share one sample of origin, sequenced in a study of blood T cell repertoires in COVID-19. Sequenced by immunoSEQ multiplex PCR; TCRdb stores in-frame clones only, minus some. The data hold fewer than 90,000 clones, with over 90% observed a single time. The source material was peripheral blood. The receptor source for this set is a human donor with active COVID-19. The donor label of this sample is uncertain.

The chain has TRBV28 and TRBJ1-5; D might be TRBD1 (5 bases). The germline V gene has CDR1 MDHEN and CDR2 SYDVKM. The CDR3 loop spans 15 amino acids. V shed 4 bases and J shed 4 bases, with 14 bases lying between them. The DNA for the CDR3 is TGTGCCAGCAGTTGGTTTGGGGGGATGAATCAGCCCCAGCATTTT. Encoded protein: CASSWFGGMNQPQHF.

The V gene is TRBV25-1, the J gene TRBJ1-2; D may be TRBD1 (6 bases). Germline values: CDR1 MGHDK, CDR2 SYGVNS. The CDR3 has 16 amino acids. Trimming cost V 1 base and J 0 bases, with 12 bases left between them. CDR3 in amino acids: CASSEFPGDANYGYTF. In DNA form, the CDR3 reads TGTGCCAGCAGTGAATTTCCAGGGGATGCTAACTATGGCTACACCTTC.

The rearrangement links TRBV7-7 to TRBJ2-7; 7 bases agree with TRBD2. J gave up 5 bases and V 1 base, and 5 bases lay outside the gene matches. The CDR3 extends over 14 amino acids. Germline values: CDR1 SSHAT, CDR2 FNYEAQ (reference sequence). The CDR3 DNA sequence: TGTGCCAGCAGCTTAGGGGGGGGTAGCGACGAGCAGTACTTC. Translated: CASSLGGGSDEQYF. The full variable domain, rest sourced from reference TRBV7-7 and TRBJ2-7, is GAGVSQSPRYKVTKRGQDVTLRCDPISSHATLYWYQQALGQGPEFLTYFNYEAQPDKSGLPSDRFSAERPEGSISTLTIQRTEQRDSAMYRCASSLGGGSDEQYFGPGTRLTVT.

J is TRBJ1-6 and V is TRBV14; D not resolved. The germline V gene has CDR1 SGHDN and CDR2 FVKESK. The CDR3 spans 14 residues. The ends were cut back, 2 bases at V and 5 bases at J, with 7 bases in the middle. DNA for the CDR3: TGTGCCAGCAGCCAAACTTTCCATAATTCACCCCTCCACTTT. Protein sequence: CASSQTFHNSPLHF.

The CDR3 region is CASRAGGVGMNTEAFF. CDR3 coding DNA: TGTGCCAGCAGGGCAGGGGGCGTGGGGATGAACACTGAAGCTTTCTTT. The chain employs TRBV28 and TRBJ1-1, with 8 nucleotides matching TRBD1. Germline V gene lookup returns CDR1 MDHEN and CDR2 SYDVKM. This CDR3 spans 16 amino acids. Trimming cost V 6 bases and J 0 bases; bases outside gene matches: 9. Variable domain in full (rest from reference TRBV28 and TRBJ1-1): DVKVTQSSRYLVKRTGEKVFLECVQDMDHENMFWYRQDPGLGLRLIYFSYDVKMKEKGDIPEGYSVSREKKERFSLILESASTNQTSMYLCASRAGGVGMNTEAFFGQGTRLTVV.

The count of this clone is one. The rearrangement joins TRBV9 to TRBJ2-3; the match to TRBD2 covers 7 bases. J was trimmed by 0 bases and V by 1 base; bases with no gene match: 2. The CDR3 totals 15 residues. Per germline, CDR1 SGDLS and CDR2 YYNGEE. The chain's CDR3 is CASSVRGGSTDTQYF. The CDR3 DNA sequence: TGTGCCAGCAGCGTACGCGGGGGTAGCACAGATACGCAGTATTTT.

The chain recombines TRBV27 with TRBJ1-6; 9 positions agree with TRBD1. Germline V gene lookup returns CDR1 MNHEY and CDR2 SMNVEV (reference sequence). V gave up 5 bases and J gave up 7 bases; unmatched junction bases: 6. The CDR3 length is 15 residues. Here the CDR3 reads CASSASGTGNSPLHF. The CDR3, as DNA: TGTGCCAGCAGTGCCTCCGGGACAGGGAATTCACCCCTCCACTTT.

The chain uses TRBV5-1 and TRBJ2-5; 10 bases are shared with TRBD1. The junction had 8 bases not matched to a gene; V was cut back by 4 bases and J by 5 bases. The CDR3 extends over 15 amino acids. Germline CDR1 reads SGHRS; CDR2 reads YFSETQ. CDR3 DNA: TGCGCCAGCAGCCACGGGACAGGGGCCAGGGAGACCCAGTACTTC. This gives the protein CASSHGTGARETQYF.

The V and J genes are TRBV5-1 and TRBJ1-5; D not certain. The CDR3 has 15 amino acids. Germline-derived CDR1 and CDR2 are SGHRS and YFSETQ. Trimming shortened V by 0 bases and J by 7 bases, and 14 bases separated the two germline ends. CDR3 residues: CASSLDGSLRQPQHF. CDR3 bases: TGCGCCAGCAGCTTGGATGGGAGTCTAAGGCAGCCCCAGCATTTT.

The chain employs TRBV12-3 or TRBV12-4 and TRBJ1-2, with 7 bases aligning to TRBD1. V gave up 4 bases and J gave up 3 bases; unmatched junction bases: 2. The CDR3 extends over 13 amino acids. The CDR3 is CASSSTGDYGYTF. CDR3 DNA sequence: TGTGCCAGCAGTTCCACAGGGGACTATGGCTACACCTTC.

This rearrangement joins TRBV28 to TRBJ2-2, with D possibly TRBD1 on 6 matching bases. V was trimmed by 6 bases and J by 3 bases, leaving 17 bases between them. The length of the CDR3 is 16 residues. The germline CDR1 and CDR2 sequences are MDHEN and SYDVKM. CDR3 in DNA: TGTGCCAGCAGCCCAACAGGGTTTCGAGACACCGGGGAGCTGTTTTTT. Protein sequence: CASSPTGFRDTGELFF.

This clone was counted a few times. The chain has TRBV7-8 and TRBJ2-7; D gene unclear. V lost 4 bases and J lost 6, with 7 bases in between. This CDR3 has 11 residues. Germline CDR1 SGHVS, CDR2 FQNEAQ. The CDR3, as DNA: TGTGCCAGCAGCTCGAGCTCCGAGCAGTACTTC. This codes for CASSSSSEQYF.

The V and J genes are TRBV7-6 and TRBJ2-2; tentatively, D is TRBD2 (7 bases). The V gene's germline CDR1 is SGHVS and CDR2 FNYEAQ. The length of the CDR3 is 15 residues. Trimming took off 5 bases at V and 2 bases at J, with 12 bases between the two ends. The CDR3 DNA sequence: TGTGCCAGCAGCCCCCGGGGGGCCAACACCGGGGAGCTGTTTTTT. It yields the protein CASSPRGANTGELFF.

J is TRBJ2-3 and V is TRBV7-9; TRBD1 matches at 11 bases. CDR3 length: 15 residues. Germline CDR1 SEHNR, CDR2 FQNEAQ (reference sequence). The V gene end was trimmed by 6 bases and the J gene end by 4 bases; junction bases not matched to a gene: 6. CDR3: CASSQGTGGADTQYF. The CDR3 nucleotides read TGTGCCAGCAGTCAGGGGACAGGGGGGGCAGATACGCAGTATTTT.